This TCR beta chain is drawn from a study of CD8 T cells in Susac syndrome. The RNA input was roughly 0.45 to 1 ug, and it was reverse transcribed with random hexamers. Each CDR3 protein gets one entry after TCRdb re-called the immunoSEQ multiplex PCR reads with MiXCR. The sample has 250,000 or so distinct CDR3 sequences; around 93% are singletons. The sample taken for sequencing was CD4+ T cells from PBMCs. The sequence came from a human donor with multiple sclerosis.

CDR3 loop: CSAATSGGAEFSIYEQYF. CDR3 coding DNA: TGCAGTGCTGCCACTAGCGGGGGGGCTGAATTCTCTATCTACGAGCAGTACTTC. The chain links TRBV20-1 to TRBJ2-7, with TRBD2 matching 13 bases. CDR1 and CDR2 (germline): DFQATT, SNEGSKA (reference sequence). CDR3 length equals 18 residues. The V segment lost 5 bases and the J segment 3 bases; nucleotides outside the gene matches: 16.